The 4 T cell receptor beta chains below were found in one sample sequenced in a study of T cell changes during pregnancy in multiple sclerosis. Assay used: immunoSEQ multiplex PCR; TCRdb lists only in-frame clones, some missing. The sample contains roughly 63,000 clones, about 90% of which appear only once. The specimen was peripheral blood, collected in the second trimester of pregnancy. All receptors derive from a female donor in good health, enrolled as a control in a pregnancy study.

The chain recombines TRBV2 with TRBJ2-1; 9 bases are a match to TRBD2. CDR1 and CDR2 (germline): SNHLY, FYNNEI. This CDR3 is 21 amino acids long. With V trimmed by 2 bases and J by 0 bases, 17 bases remained unmatched. CDR3 protein: CASSERSPIVAGANSYNEQFF. In DNA, the CDR3 is TGTGCCAGCAGTGAACGGTCCCCTATAGTAGCGGGGGCCAACTCCTACAATGAGCAGTTCTTC. The complete variable domain, with remaining parts taken from reference TRBV2 and TRBJ2-1, reads EPEVTQTPSHQVTQMGQEVILRCVPISNHLYFYWYRQILGQKVEFLVSFYNNEISEKSEIFDDQFSVERPDGSNFTLKIRSTKLEDSAMYFCASSERSPIVAGANSYNEQFFGPGTRLTVL.

V gene TRBV4-1 combines with J gene TRBJ2-3, with 7 bases that match TRBD2. Germline V gene sequence: CDR1 MGHRA, CDR2 YSYEKL. This CDR3 region has 18 residues. Unmatched junction bases numbered 16, after V lost 1 base and J lost 6 bases. CDR3 region: CASSQGGGLGRPYDTQYF. The CDR3 DNA reads TGCGCCAGCAGCCAAGGGGGAGGACTAGGGAGACCTTACGATACGCAGTATTTT.

The chain combines TRBV11-2 with TRBJ2-1; 8 positions agree with TRBD2. CDR1 is SGHAT and CDR2 is FQNNGV in the germline V gene. The length of the CDR3 is 14 residues. The V segment lost 4 bases and the J segment 7 bases; nucleotides outside the gene matches: 6. CDR3 residues: CASSSAGGINEQFF. The CDR3 bases are TGTGCCAGCAGCTCGGCGGGAGGTATTAATGAGCAGTTCTTC.

DNA for the CDR3: TGTGCCAGCAGCCGGACAGGGTCCTACAATGAGCAGTTCTTC. Translation gives CASSRTGSYNEQFF. This chain uses TRBV11-3 with TRBJ2-1; TRBD1 agrees at 8 bases. CDR1 and CDR2 from the germline V gene are SGHNT and YENEEA. V gave up 5 bases and J gave up 1 base; unmatched junction bases: 1. The CDR3 runs to 14 residues.